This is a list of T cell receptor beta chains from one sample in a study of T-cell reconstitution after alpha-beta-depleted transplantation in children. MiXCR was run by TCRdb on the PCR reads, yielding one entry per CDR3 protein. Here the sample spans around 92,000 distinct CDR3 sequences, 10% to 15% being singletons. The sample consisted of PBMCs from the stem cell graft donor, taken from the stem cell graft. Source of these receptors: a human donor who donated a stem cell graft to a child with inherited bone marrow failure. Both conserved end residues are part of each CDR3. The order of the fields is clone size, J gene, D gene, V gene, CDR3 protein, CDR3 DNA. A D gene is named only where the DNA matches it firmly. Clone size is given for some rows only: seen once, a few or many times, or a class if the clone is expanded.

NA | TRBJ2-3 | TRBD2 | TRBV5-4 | CASSFSAGPDTQYF | TGTGCCAGCAGCTTCTCAGCGGGGCCAGATACGCAGTATTTT
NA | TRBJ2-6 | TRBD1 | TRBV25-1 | CASSELGQGAGANVLTF | TGTGCCAGCAGTGAATTAGGACAGGGTGCGGGGGCCAACGTCCTGACTTTC
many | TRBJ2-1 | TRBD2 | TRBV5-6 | CASGPGGGLLDNEQFF | TGTGCCAGCGGCCCGGGGGGGGGACTATTGGACAATGAGCAGTTCTTC
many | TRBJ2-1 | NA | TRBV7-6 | CASSLGAISYNEQFF | TGTGCCAGCAGCTTAGGGGCCATTTCCTACAATGAGCAGTTCTTC
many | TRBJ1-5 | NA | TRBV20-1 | CSASRGNQPQHF | TGCAGTGCTAGCAGGGGCAATCAGCCCCAGCATTTT
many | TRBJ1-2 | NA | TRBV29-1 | CSVEHPTGNYGYTF | TGCAGCGTTGAACATCCGACGGGAAACTATGGCTACACCTTC
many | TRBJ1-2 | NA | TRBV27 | CASSFTGNRGYTF | TGTGCCAGCAGTTTCACAGGGAATCGGGGCTACACCTTC
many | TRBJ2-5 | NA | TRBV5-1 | CASSLSAWETQYF | TGCGCCAGCAGCTTGTCCGCTTGGGAGACCCAGTACTTC
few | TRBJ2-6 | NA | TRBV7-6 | CASSPILGEVLSGANVLTF | TGTGCCAGCAGCCCCATTCTGGGGGAGGTTCTCTCTGGGGCCAACGTCCTGACTTTC
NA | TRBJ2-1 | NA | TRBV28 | CASTSPGEQFF | TGTGCCAGCACCTCCCCCGGTGAGCAGTTCTTC
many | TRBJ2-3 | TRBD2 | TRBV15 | CATSRERGGLKTDTQYF | TGTGCCACCAGCAGAGAAAGGGGAGGGTTGAAGACAGATACGCAGTATTTT
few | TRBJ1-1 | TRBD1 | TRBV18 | CASLQGARTEAFF | TGTGCCAGCTTGCAGGGGGCGCGGACTGAAGCTTTCTTT
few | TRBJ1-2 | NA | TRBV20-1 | CSARHPTGGGYTF | TGCAGTGCTAGACATCCCACCGGTGGTGGCTACACCTTC
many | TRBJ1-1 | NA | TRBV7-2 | CASRAGRMGTEAFF | TGTGCCAGCAGGGCGGGGAGAATGGGCACTGAAGCTTTCTTT
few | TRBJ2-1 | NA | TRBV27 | CASSLSPHEQFF | TGTGCCAGCAGTTTAAGTCCCCATGAGCAGTTCTTC
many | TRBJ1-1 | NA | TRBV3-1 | CASSPQGIPTTEAFF | TGTGCCAGCAGCCCCCAGGGGATCCCTACCACTGAAGCTTTCTTT
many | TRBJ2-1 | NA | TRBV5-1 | CASSFGVVGGEQFF | TGCGCCAGCAGCTTCGGGGTAGTCGGGGGTGAGCAGTTCTTC
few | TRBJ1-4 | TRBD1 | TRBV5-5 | CASSSLGQLTTNEKLFF | TGTGCCAGCAGCTCATTGGGACAGCTCACAACTAATGAAAAACTGTTTTTT
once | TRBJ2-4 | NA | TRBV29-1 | CSVEKGSGNIQYF | TGCAGCGTTGAGAAGGGGTCGGGAAACATTCAGTACTTC
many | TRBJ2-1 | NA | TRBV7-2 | CASSRGRGSDNEQFF | TGTGCCAGCAGCCGGGGCAGGGGAAGCGACAATGAGCAGTTCTTC